The 27 T cell receptor beta chains listed next were all sequenced from one sample in a study of patients and donors after allogeneic stem cell transplantation. TCRdb reprocessed the RT-PCR reads with MiXCR, giving one entry per CDR3 protein. The table lists about a million distinct CDR3 sequences, 15% to 20% of them singletons, with 5.5% to 6.5% in the top ten. The material sequenced was blood, either unsorted or a sorted T cell fraction (not recorded which). These TCRs come from a human donor who was either an allogeneic HSCT recipient or a stem cell or donor lymphocyte infusion donor (not recorded which). It is not recorded whose cells these are; they may come from a transplant donor.

This clonotype was observed a single time. V gene TRBV18 combines with J gene TRBJ1-2; a possible D gene is TRBD1 (5 bases). This CDR3 spans 16 amino acids. The germline CDR1 and CDR2 sequences are KGHSH and LQKENI. The ends were cut back, 3 bases at V and 0 bases at J, with 14 bases in the middle. The chain's CDR3 is CASSPGTRGANYGYTF. The CDR3 DNA reads as TGTGCCAGCTCACCGGGCACAAGGGGAGCTAACTATGGCTACACCTTC.

In its sample, this clonotype was seen a few times. The genes are TRBV20-1 and TRBJ2-1; maybe TRBD2 (5 bases). CDR3 length: 12 amino acids. The germline V and J ends were trimmed by 0 bases and 10 bases, with 10 bases remaining between them. Germline CDR1 and CDR2: DFQATT and SNEGSKA (reference sequence). The CDR3 sequence is CSARDKREEQFF. The CDR3 DNA follows: TGCAGTGCTAGAGATAAGAGGGAGGAGCAGTTCTTC.

V and J are TRBV12-3 or TRBV12-4 and TRBJ2-2; 9 bases align to TRBD2. V trimming: 6 bases; J trimming: 7 bases; junction bases outside the gene matches: 21. The CDR3 contains 19 residues. The CDR3 coding sequence is TGTGCCAGCAGACCGGGACTAGCCCCTCTTAATCGGGTGGGCGGGGAGCTGTTTTTT. Its translation is CASRPGLAPLNRVGGELFF.

This chain uses TRBV7-2 with TRBJ2-6, with D hard to call. This CDR3 has 14 amino acids. Trimming took 5 bases from V and 11 from J, leaving 16 bases between them. The V gene's germline CDR1 is SGHTA and CDR2 FQGNSA. Here the CDR3 DNA reads TGTGCCAGCAGCACCGGACGGCTGTTTGACGTCCTGACTTTC. It yields the protein CASSTGRLFDVLTF. The full variable domain, in which reference TRBV7-2 and TRBJ2-6 provide the parts outside the CDR3, is GAGVSQSPSNKVTEKGKDVELRCDPISGHTALYWYRQSLGQGLEFLIYFQGNSAPDKSGLPSDRFSAERTGGSVSTLTIQRTQQEDSAVYLCASSTGRLFDVLTFGAGSRLTVL.

The V call is TRBV5-6, the J call TRBJ2-3, with D unresolved. CDR1 is SGHDT, CDR2 YYEEEE, per germline. V shed 4 bases and J shed 1 base, with 13 bases lying between them. CDR3 length: 15 residues. CDR3 region: CASSPPGPRTDTQYF. The CDR3, as DNA: TGTGCCAGCAGCCCGCCGGGTCCCCGCACAGATACGCAGTATTTT.

V and J are TRBV4-3 and TRBJ2-7; D is unresolved. Germline V lookup: CDR1 LGHNA, CDR2 YSLEER. CDR3 length: 12 residues. V was clipped by 0 bases and J by 5 bases, with 5 bases between them. The CDR3 protein is CASSQDGNEQYF. CDR3 bases: TGCGCCAGCAGCCAAGACGGTAACGAGCAGTACTTC.

The rearrangement joins TRBV12-3 or TRBV12-4 to TRBJ2-7; 7 bases are a match to TRBD2. V lost 7 bases and J lost 1; bases outside the gene matches: 7. The CDR3 consists of 14 residues. CDR3 DNA: TGTGCCAGCACCGCCCGGGGGGATTCCTACGAGCAGTACTTC. Amino acid sequence: CASTARGDSYEQYF.

This clonotype has only a few counts. This chain uses TRBV4-1 with TRBJ2-5; 12 positions agree with TRBD2. Germline trimming cut 3 bases from V and 10 bases from J; bases unmatched to any gene: 15. The CDR3 runs 17 residues. Germline CDR1 MGHRA, CDR2 YSYEKL. The CDR3 DNA follows: TGCGCCAGCAGCCATCCTACTCTAGCGGGAGGGCCATATGGCCAGTACTTC. It encodes CASSHPTLAGGPYGQYF.

Only a few counts were recorded for this clonotype. The CDR3 loop reads CSAGQPGHNSPLHF. Here the CDR3 DNA reads TGCAGTGCTGGACAACCCGGACATAATTCACCCCTCCACTTT. The chain has TRBV20-1 and TRBJ1-6, with a weak D call TRBD1 (5 bases). The CDR3 consists of 14 residues. V lost 5 bases and J lost 5, with 13 bases in between. From germline, CDR1 is DFQATT and CDR2 SNEGSKA (reference sequence).

This clonotype was seen at least ten times. V and J are TRBV2 and TRBJ1-5; unclear D gene. Germline values: CDR1 SNHLY, CDR2 FYNNEI. The CDR3 sequence is 14 residues long. Trimming took off 8 bases at V and 2 bases at J, with 13 bases between the two ends. The CDR3 coding sequence is TGTGCCAGCTCGCGCCGCCAGGGCAATCAGCCCCAGCATTTT. Translation: CASSRRQGNQPQHF. Full variable domain (outside the CDR3, taken from reference TRBV2 and TRBJ1-5): EPEVTQTPSHQVTQMGQEVILRCVPISNHLYFYWYRQILGQKVEFLVSFYNNEISEKSEIFDDQFSVERPDGSNFTLKIRSTKLEDSAMYFCASSRRQGNQPQHFGDGTRLSIL.

The rearrangement joins TRBV5-1 to TRBJ2-3, with D possibly matching TRBD1 (5 bases). The CDR3 has 15 amino acids. From germline, CDR1 is SGHRS and CDR2 YFSETQ. V gave up 0 bases and J gave up 2 bases, with 10 bases separating them. Here the CDR3 DNA reads TGCGCCAGCAGCTTGGGGGGCTACCACACAGATACGCAGTATTTT. The encoded protein is CASSLGGYHTDTQYF. Variable domain in full (rest from reference TRBV5-1 and TRBJ2-3): KAGVTQTPRYLIKTRGQQVTLSCSPISGHRSVSWYQQTPGQGLQFLFEYFSETQRNKGNFPGRFSGRQFSNSRSEMNVSTLELGDSALYLCASSLGGYHTDTQYFGPGTRLTVL.

The rearrangement joins TRBV5-1 to TRBJ2-1, with 7 bases matching TRBD1. This CDR3 comprises 16 residues. J gave up 4 bases and V 3 bases, and 10 bases lay outside the gene matches. The germline CDR1 and CDR2 sequences are SGHRS and YFSETQ. The CDR3 spells CASSWVKGQDYNEQFF. The CDR3 nucleotides are TGCGCCAGCAGCTGGGTGAAAGGACAGGATTACAATGAGCAGTTCTTC.

In this sample, this clonotype turned up a few times. The chain employs TRBV5-1 and TRBJ2-1; 10 bases line up with TRBD2. Germline V gives CDR1 SGHRS, CDR2 YFSETQ. This CDR3 has 16 amino acids. Unmatched junction bases numbered 9, after V lost 4 bases and J lost 5 bases. The CDR3 sequence: CASSKREGLSNNEQFF. The CDR3 DNA reads as TGCGCCAGCAGCAAGCGGGAGGGCCTCTCGAACAATGAGCAGTTCTTC.

There are many counts of this clonotype. The CDR3 region has the DNA TGTGCCAGCAGCCGACTAGCGGGGCAAGAGACCCAGTACTTC. Translated: CASSRLAGQETQYF. This chain joins TRBV3-1 and TRBJ2-5; 11 bases are a match to TRBD2. Looked up from germline, CDR1 is LGHDT and CDR2 is YNNKEL (reference sequence). This CDR3 is built from 14 residues. J gave up 2 bases and V 4 bases, and 0 bases lay outside the gene matches.

The sample holds a few counts of this clonotype. The chain joins TRBV12-3 or TRBV12-4 to TRBJ2-7; 9 nucleotides agree with TRBD1. Trimming took 2 bases from V and 5 from J; bases not matched to a gene: 7. The CDR3 has 15 residues. The CDR3 region has the DNA TGTGCCAGCAGTTTACGGACAGGGGCTTCCCACGAGCAGTACTTC. This gives the protein CASSLRTGASHEQYF.

CDR3 in DNA: TGCAGTGCTAGGGAGGGCTATGAGCAGTTCTTC. Translation: CSAREGYEQFF. The chain employs TRBV20-1 and TRBJ2-1; maybe TRBD2 (6 bases). The CDR3 consists of 11 residues. V was trimmed by 3 bases and J by 8 bases, leaving 8 bases between them. Germline lookup yields CDR1 DFQATT and CDR2 SNEGSKA (reference sequence).

This clonotype has just a few counts. This chain uses TRBV5-1 with TRBJ2-3; unclear D gene. Germline loops: CDR1 SGHRS, CDR2 YFSETQ. CDR3 length equals 13 residues. The V gene lost 0 bases and the J gene lost 10 bases, with 12 bases spanning the gap. The CDR3, as DNA: TGCGCCAGCAGCTTGGACATAAAGGCTCCGCAGTATTTT. This codes for CASSLDIKAPQYF. Full variable domain (remainder filled in from reference TRBV5-1 and TRBJ2-3): KAGVTQTPRYLIKTRGQQVTLSCSPISGHRSVSWYQQTPGQGLQFLFEYFSETQRNKGNFPGRFSGRQFSNSRSEMNVSTLELGDSALYLCASSLDIKAPQYFGPGTRLTVL.

The table lists this clonotype with a few counts. The chain couples TRBV7-2 to TRBJ1-4; 7 bases match TRBD1. The V gene end was trimmed by 1 base and the J gene end by 9 bases; junction bases not matched to a gene: 8. This CDR3 has 15 amino acids. Germline V gene sequence: CDR1 SGHTA, CDR2 FQGNSA. The CDR3 is CASSLGTGAIQKLFF. The CDR3 region has the DNA TGTGCCAGCAGCTTAGGAACAGGGGCCATCCAAAAACTGTTTTTT.

This clonotype was seen only a few times. The gene calls are TRBV5-1 and TRBJ2-5; tentatively, D is TRBD2 (6 bases). The CDR3 runs to 15 residues. Trimming removed 4 bases from V and 0 bases from J, with 13 bases in between. The germline CDR1 and CDR2 sequences are SGHRS and YFSETQ. CDR3: CASSSPRDYQETQYF. The CDR3 nucleotides read TGCGCCAGCAGCAGCCCCCGGGACTACCAAGAGACCCAGTACTTC.

This clonotype has a count of ten or more. The junction does not match germline at one end; this may be a read error. CDR3 in amino acids: CASSLEGRANTEVFF. DNA of the CDR3: TGTGCCAGCAGTCTCGAGGGTAGGGCGAACACTGAAGTTTTCTTT. V is TRBV12-3 or TRBV12-4 and J is TRBJ1-1; D is undetermined. The CDR3 contains 15 residues.

The J gene is TRBJ2-1, the V gene TRBV5-5; D remains unclear. V lost 0 bases and J 0 bases, leaving 16 bases between the germline ends. Looked up from germline, CDR1 is SGHKS and CDR2 is YYEKEE (reference sequence). This CDR3 spans 18 amino acids. The chain's CDR3 is CASSLGARTASSYNEQFF. In nucleotides, the CDR3 is TGTGCCAGCAGCTTGGGGGCTCGGACCGCCAGCTCCTACAATGAGCAGTTCTTC.

V and J are TRBV18 and TRBJ2-2; TRBD2 matches 7 bases. Looked up from germline, CDR1 is KGHSH and CDR2 is LQKENI. The V gene end was trimmed by 3 bases and the J gene end by 4 bases; junction bases not matched to a gene: 8. The CDR3 runs 16 residues. This CDR3 is CASSPIRGGGTGELFF. CDR3 nucleotide sequence: TGTGCCAGCTCACCGATCAGAGGCGGGGGCACCGGGGAGCTGTTTTTT.

The chain joins TRBV30 to TRBJ2-3; weak D call: TRBD2 (6 bases). Per germline, CDR1 GTSNPN and CDR2 SVGIG (reference sequence). The CDR3 loop spans 15 amino acids. The V and J ends lost 0 bases and 4 bases respectively, with 14 bases between them. In nucleotides, the CDR3 is TGTGCCTGGAGTGTACTCCAGGGACTGGCAGATACGCAGTATTTT. It specifies CAWSVLQGLADTQYF.

The J gene is TRBJ1-1, the V gene TRBV5-1; D is unresolved. V was cut by 3 bases and J by 0 bases, with 9 bases left in between. Germline CDR1 reads SGHRS; CDR2 reads YFSETQ. The CDR3 extends over 14 amino acids. In DNA form, the CDR3 reads TGCGCCAGCAGCTCCGTTACCATGAACACTGAAGCTTTCTTT. It codes for CASSSVTMNTEAFF.

This clonotype has just a few counts. The chain links TRBV11-1 to TRBJ2-1; D remains ambiguous. CDR1 is SGHAT, CDR2 FQDESV, per germline (reference sequence). This CDR3 spans 15 amino acids. The V end lost 1 base, the J end lost 7 bases, and 14 bases lay between the germline ends. The CDR3 loop reads CASSLGRSAANEQFF. Here the CDR3 DNA reads TGTGCCAGCAGCTTAGGGCGCTCCGCCGCGAATGAGCAGTTCTTC.

This rearrangement joins TRBV12-3 or TRBV12-4 to TRBJ2-7; 13 bases map to TRBD2. V shed 6 bases and J 7 bases; nucleotides not matched to a gene: 15. The CDR3 length is 17 residues. CDR3 loop: CASSSGTSGIAFREQYF. CDR3 bases: TGTGCCAGCAGCTCCGGGACTAGCGGGATTGCCTTTAGGGAGCAGTACTTC.

V and J are TRBV18 and TRBJ2-4; TRBD1 agrees at 7 bases. The trim removed 4 bases at V and 3 bases at J, leaving 12 bases unmatched. There are 17 residues in the CDR3. Germline CDR1 and CDR2: KGHSH and LQKENI. The CDR3 nucleotides are TGTGCCAGCTCACTAACCGAGGGGGCGCTTGGCAAAAACATTCAGTACTTC. Protein product: CASSLTEGALGKNIQYF.